This T cell receptor beta chain was found in a study of beta chain features in type 1 diabetes. Study outcomes and limitations: Amplification by PCR could prefer shorter templates, with the same effect in patients and controls. Patients showed naive, central memory and Treg TCRB repertoires that appeared more similar than those of healthy donors. Type 1 diabetes patients showed a moderate but significant shortening of TCRB CDR3s in all four CD4+ subsets.

Comment on this clone: Its antigen is as yet unknown.

Germline V gene sequence: CDR1 SQVTM, CDR2 ANQGSEA. Trimming cost V 4 bases and J 2 bases; bases outside gene matches: 4. The CDR3 consists of 14 residues. The sequenced template was cDNA made from the entire isolated RNA. Assay used: immunoSEQ multiplex PCR; TCRdb lists only in-frame clones, some missing. The sample has around 160,000 clones, roughly 59% seen once; the top ten hold roughly 0.092%. The genes are TRBV29-1 and TRBJ2-1, with 8 nucleotides matching TRBD1. Sequenced sample: naive CD4+ T cells from blood. The sequence was collected from a man aged 30-40 years with type 1 diabetes. CDR3 sequence (DNA): TGCAGCGTTGGGAGGACAGGGACCTACAATGAGCAGTTCTTC. This encodes CSVGRTGTYNEQFF.